This T cell receptor beta chain was sequenced during a study of cytomegalovirus exposure and HLA in healthy donors. Study outcomes and limitations: The TCR clusters that emerged in the first cohort tended, a later analysis found, to co-occur in the 110 or so validation repertoires. A list of roughly 160 TCR beta chains associated with cytomegalovirus was given. Testing in vitro showed a few CMV-associated chains specific for CMV antigens. While the bulk of TCR sequences proved rare, some public TCRs turned up in many donors.

Sequenced by immunoSEQ multiplex PCR; TCRdb stores in-frame clones only, minus some. The profile covers 35,000 to 50,000 clones, with 92% appearing a single time and 5.6% taken by the ten largest. Concerning this clone: Its target is not known.

V dropped 1 base and J dropped 3 bases, with 7 bases sitting between them. CDR3 length: 13 amino acids. From germline, CDR1 is MNHNS and CDR2 SASEGT. The V and J genes are TRBV6-1 and TRBJ2-7; D unresolved. This TCR came from a man aged 18 to 29 in good health and CMV-seronegative. The sample consisted of PBMCs. The CDR3 sequence is CASSEGRFYEQYF. In DNA form, the CDR3 reads TGTGCCAGCAGTGAAGGGAGATTCTACGAGCAGTACTTC.